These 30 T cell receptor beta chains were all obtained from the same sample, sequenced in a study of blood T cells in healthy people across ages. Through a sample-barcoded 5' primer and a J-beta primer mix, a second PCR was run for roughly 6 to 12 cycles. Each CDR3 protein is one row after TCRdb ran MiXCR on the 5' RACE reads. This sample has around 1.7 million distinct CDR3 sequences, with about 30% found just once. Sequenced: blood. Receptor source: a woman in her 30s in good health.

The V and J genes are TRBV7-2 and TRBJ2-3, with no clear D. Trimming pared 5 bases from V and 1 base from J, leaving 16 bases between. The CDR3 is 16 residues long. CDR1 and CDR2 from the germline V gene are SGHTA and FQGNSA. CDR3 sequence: CASSIGRLDRTDTQYF. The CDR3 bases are TGTGCCAGCAGCATAGGGCGGCTAGACCGCACAGATACGCAGTATTTT.

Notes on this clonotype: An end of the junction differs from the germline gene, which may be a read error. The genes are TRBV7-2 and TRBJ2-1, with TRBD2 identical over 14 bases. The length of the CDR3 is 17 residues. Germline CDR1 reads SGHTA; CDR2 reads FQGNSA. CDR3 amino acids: CAGSSWGLAGAGNEQFF. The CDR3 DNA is TGTGCCGGCAGCTCCTGGGGACTAGCGGGAGCTGGGAATGAGCAGTTCTTC.

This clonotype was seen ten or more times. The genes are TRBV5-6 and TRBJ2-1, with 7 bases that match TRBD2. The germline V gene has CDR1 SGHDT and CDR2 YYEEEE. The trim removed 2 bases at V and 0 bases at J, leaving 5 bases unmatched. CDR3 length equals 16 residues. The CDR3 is CASSLLRGISYNEQFF. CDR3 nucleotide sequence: TGTGCCAGCAGCTTACTGCGGGGGATCTCCTACAATGAGCAGTTCTTC.

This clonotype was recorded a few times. The CDR3 loop reads CASSLGGTAGETQYF. For the CDR3, the DNA is TGTGCCAGCAGCTTAGGAGGGACGGCGGGCGAGACCCAGTACTTC. The chain combines TRBV7-3 with TRBJ2-5; maybe TRBD2 (6 bases). With 2 bases removed from V and 5 bases from J, the gap between germline ends came to 15 bases. Looked up from germline, CDR1 is SGHTA and CDR2 is FQGTGA. This CDR3 has 15 residues.

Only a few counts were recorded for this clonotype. The CDR3 nucleotides read TGCAGTGCTAGCTCCGGGACAGGGAGCGAAAAACTGTTTTTT. It is translated as CSASSGTGSEKLFF. The chain recombines TRBV20-1 with TRBJ1-4, with 9 bases matching TRBD1. Germline values: CDR1 DFQATT, CDR2 SNEGSKA (reference sequence). The V gene end was trimmed by 3 bases and the J gene end by 8 bases; junction bases not matched to a gene: 7. CDR3 size: 14 residues.

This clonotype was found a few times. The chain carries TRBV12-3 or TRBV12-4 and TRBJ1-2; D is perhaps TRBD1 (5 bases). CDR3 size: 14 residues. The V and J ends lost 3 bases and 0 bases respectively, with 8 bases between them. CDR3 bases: TGTGCCAGCAGTTTGGCAGGGCCTAACTATGGCTACACCTTC. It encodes CASSLAGPNYGYTF.

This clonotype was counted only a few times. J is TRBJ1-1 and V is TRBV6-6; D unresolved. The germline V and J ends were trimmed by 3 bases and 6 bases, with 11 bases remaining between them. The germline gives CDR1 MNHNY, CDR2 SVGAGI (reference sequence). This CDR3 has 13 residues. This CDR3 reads CASSYGFNAEAFF. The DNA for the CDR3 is TGTGCCAGCAGTTATGGGTTTAACGCTGAAGCTTTCTTT.

For the CDR3, the DNA is TGCAGTGCTCTACAAGGAACTAATGAAAAACTGTTTTTT. It codes for CSALQGTNEKLFF. This chain joins TRBV20-1 and TRBJ1-4; no firm D call. There are 13 residues in the CDR3. With 5 bases removed from V and 1 base from J, the gap between germline ends came to 8 bases. Germline-derived CDR1 and CDR2 are DFQATT and SNEGSKA (reference sequence).

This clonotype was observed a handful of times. DNA for the CDR3: TGTGCCAGCAGTCCCAACACCGGGCCTCGGACCGAAAAACTGTTTTTT. Translating it yields CASSPNTGPRTEKLFF. The V gene is TRBV7-9, the J gene TRBJ1-4, with D unclear. Trimming stripped 6 bases from V and 8 bases from J, with 22 bases between. The germline V gene encodes CDR1 SEHNR and CDR2 FQNEAQ (reference sequence). The CDR3 length is 16 residues.

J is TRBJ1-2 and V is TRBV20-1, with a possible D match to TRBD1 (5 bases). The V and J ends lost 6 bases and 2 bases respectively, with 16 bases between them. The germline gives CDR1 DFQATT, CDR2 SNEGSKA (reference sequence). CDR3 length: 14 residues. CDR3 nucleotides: TGCAGTGCCCTGAGAGGGGAGGCCAACTATGGCTACACCTTC. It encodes CSALRGEANYGYTF.

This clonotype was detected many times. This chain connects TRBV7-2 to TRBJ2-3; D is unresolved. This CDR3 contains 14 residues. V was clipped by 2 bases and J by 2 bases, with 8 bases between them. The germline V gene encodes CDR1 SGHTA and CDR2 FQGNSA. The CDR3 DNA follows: TGTGCCAGCAGCTTATTCACCGACACAGATACGCAGTATTTT. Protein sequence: CASSLFTDTDTQYF.

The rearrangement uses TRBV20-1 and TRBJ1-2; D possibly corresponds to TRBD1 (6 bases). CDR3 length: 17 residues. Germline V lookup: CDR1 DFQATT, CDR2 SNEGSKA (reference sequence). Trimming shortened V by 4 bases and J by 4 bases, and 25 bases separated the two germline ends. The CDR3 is CSATNTKQGSDPYGYTF. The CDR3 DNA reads TGCAGTGCTACTAATACAAAACAGGGTTCGGACCCCTATGGCTACACCTTC.

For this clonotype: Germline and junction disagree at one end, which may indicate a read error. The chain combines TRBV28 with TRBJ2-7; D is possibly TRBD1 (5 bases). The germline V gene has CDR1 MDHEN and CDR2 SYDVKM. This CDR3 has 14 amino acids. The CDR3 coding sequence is TGTGCCAGCAGTGAAATACAGGCCCCCTACGGGCAGTACTTC. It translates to CASSEIQAPYGQYF.

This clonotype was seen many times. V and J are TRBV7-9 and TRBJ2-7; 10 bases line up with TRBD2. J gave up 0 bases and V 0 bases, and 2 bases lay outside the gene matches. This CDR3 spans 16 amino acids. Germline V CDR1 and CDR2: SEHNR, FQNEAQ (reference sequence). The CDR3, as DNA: TGTGCCAGCAGCTTAGCGTCTAGCGGGAGCTCCTACGAGCAGTACTTC. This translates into CASSLASSGSSYEQYF.

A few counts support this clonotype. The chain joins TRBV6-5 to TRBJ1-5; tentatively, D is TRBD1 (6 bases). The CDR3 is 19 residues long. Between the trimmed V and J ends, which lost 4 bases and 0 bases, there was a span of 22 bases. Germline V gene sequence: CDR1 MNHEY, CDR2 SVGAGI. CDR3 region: CASSSPPETGKLSNQPQHF. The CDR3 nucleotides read TGTGCCAGCAGTTCCCCACCGGAGACAGGCAAGCTTAGCAATCAGCCCCAGCATTTT.

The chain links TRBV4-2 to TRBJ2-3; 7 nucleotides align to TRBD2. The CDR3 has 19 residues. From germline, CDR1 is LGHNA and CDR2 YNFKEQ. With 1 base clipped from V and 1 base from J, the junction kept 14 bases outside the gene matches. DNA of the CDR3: TGTGCCAGCAGCCAAGGGGCTCTAACGGGGGGTACACGCACAGATACGCAGTATTTT. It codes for CASSQGALTGGTRTDTQYF.

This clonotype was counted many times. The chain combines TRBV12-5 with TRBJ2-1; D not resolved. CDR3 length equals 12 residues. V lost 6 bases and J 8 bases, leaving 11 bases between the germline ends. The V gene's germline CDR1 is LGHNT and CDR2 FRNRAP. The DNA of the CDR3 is TGTGCTAGTGGCACCCCTACAGATGAGCAGTTCTTC. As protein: CASGTPTDEQFF. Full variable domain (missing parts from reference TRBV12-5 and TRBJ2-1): DARVTQTPRHKVTEMGQEVTMRCQPILGHNTVFWYRQTMMQGLELLAYFRNRAPLDDSGMPKDRFSAEMPDATLATLKIQPSEPRDSAVYFCASGTPTDEQFFGPGTRLTVL.

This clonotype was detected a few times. The DNA for the CDR3 is TGTGCCAGCAGTGGGACGTCCCCCGGGACTAACTGGTTCTTC. Its protein is CASSGTSPGTNWFF. This chain links TRBV12-3 or TRBV12-4 with TRBJ2-1, with 7 positions matching TRBD2. The CDR3 consists of 14 residues. The J segment lost 15 bases and the V segment lost 5 bases, leaving 16 bases of the junction unmatched.

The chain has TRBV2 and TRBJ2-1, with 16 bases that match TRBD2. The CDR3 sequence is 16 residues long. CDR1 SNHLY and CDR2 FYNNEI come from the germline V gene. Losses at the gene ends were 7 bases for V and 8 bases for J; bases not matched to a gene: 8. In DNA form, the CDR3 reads TGTGCCAGCACCAAGGGACTAGCGGGGGGGTCCCATGAGCAGTTCTTC. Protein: CASTKGLAGGSHEQFF. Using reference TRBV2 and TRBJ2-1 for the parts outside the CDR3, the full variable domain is EPEVTQTPSHQVTQMGQEVILRCVPISNHLYFYWYRQILGQKVEFLVSFYNNEISEKSEIFDDQFSVERPDGSNFTLKIRSTKLEDSAMYFCASTKGLAGGSHEQFFGPGTRLTVL.

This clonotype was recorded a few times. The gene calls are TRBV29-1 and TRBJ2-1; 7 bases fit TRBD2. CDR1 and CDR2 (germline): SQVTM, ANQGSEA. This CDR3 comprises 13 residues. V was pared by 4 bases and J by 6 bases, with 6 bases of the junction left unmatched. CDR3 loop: CSVGGSFFNEQFF. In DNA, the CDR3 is TGCAGCGTTGGCGGGAGTTTTTTCAATGAGCAGTTCTTC.

CDR3 coding DNA: TGTGCCAGCAGCTGGGGGACTAGGAGTAACGACGAGCAGTACTTC. It specifies CASSWGTRSNDEQYF. The rearrangement uses TRBV11-2 and TRBJ2-5; 8 nucleotides align to TRBD2. Judging by the DNA end, TRBJ2-7 fits better; the J call may be wrong. The CDR3 contains 15 residues. Germline V gene data show CDR1 as SGHAT and CDR2 as FQNNGV.

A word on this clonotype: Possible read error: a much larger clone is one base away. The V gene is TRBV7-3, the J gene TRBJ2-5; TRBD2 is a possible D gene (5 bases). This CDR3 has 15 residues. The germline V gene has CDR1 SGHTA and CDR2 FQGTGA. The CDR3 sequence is CASGLHGARGETQYF. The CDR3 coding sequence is TGTGCCAGCGGCTTGCACGGCGCTAGAGGGGAGACCCAGTACTTC.

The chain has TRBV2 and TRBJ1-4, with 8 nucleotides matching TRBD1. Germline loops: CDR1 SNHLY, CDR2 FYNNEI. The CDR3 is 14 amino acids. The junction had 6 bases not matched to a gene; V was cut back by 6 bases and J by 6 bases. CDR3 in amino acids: CASSSQGGHEKLFF. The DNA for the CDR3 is TGTGCCAGCAGCTCACAGGGGGGTCATGAAAAACTGTTTTTT.

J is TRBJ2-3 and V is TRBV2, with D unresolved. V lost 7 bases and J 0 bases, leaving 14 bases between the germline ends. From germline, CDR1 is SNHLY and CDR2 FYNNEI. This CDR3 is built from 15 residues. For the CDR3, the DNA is TGTGCCAGCAATAAGGACGGAACTAGCACAGATACGCAGTATTTT. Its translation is CASNKDGTSTDTQYF.

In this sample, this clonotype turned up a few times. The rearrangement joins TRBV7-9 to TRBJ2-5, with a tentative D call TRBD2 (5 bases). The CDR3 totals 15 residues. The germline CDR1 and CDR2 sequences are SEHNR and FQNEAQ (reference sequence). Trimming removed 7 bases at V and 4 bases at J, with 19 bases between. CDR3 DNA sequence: TGTGCCAGCACCACCGGCGGAGGTGGCTTAGAGACCCAGTACTTC. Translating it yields CASTTGGGGLETQYF. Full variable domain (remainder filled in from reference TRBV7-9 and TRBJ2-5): DTGVSQNPRHKITKRGQNVTFRCDPISEHNRLYWYRQTLGQGPEFLTYFQNEAQLEKSRLLSDRFSAERPKGSFSTLEIQRTEQGDSAMYLCASTTGGGGLETQYFGPGTRLLVL.

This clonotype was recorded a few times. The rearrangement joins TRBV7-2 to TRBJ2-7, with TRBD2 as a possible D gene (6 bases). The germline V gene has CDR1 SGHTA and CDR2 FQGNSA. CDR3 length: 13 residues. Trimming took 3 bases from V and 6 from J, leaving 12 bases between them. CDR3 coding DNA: TGTGCCAGCAGCTTTCCGGGAGTGCGCGAGCAGTACTTC. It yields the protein CASSFPGVREQYF.

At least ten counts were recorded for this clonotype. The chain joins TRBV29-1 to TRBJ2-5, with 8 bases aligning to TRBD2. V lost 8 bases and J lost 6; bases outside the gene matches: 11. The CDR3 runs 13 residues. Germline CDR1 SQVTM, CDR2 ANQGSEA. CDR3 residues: CSSAGGGLQTQYF. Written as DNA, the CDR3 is TGCAGCTCAGCCGGGGGGGGCCTCCAGACCCAGTACTTC.

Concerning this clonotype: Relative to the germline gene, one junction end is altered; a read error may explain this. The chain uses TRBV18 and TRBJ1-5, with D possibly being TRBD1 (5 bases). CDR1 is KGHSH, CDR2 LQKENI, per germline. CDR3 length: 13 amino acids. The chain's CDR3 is CASPPRGDQPQHF. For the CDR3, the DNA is TGTGCCAGCCCACCACGGGGGGATCAGCCCCAGCATTTT.

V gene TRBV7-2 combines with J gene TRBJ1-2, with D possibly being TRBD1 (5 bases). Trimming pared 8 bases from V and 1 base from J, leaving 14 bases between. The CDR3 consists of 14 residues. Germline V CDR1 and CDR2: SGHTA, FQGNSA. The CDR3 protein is CASGQTGYNYGYTF. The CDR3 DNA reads TGTGCCAGCGGACAAACGGGCTATAACTATGGCTACACCTTC.

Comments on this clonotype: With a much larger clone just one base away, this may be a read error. In DNA form, the CDR3 reads TGCGCCAGCAGCCAAGAGGTCGGGGGTTCCTACGAGCAGTACTTC. Translation: CASSQEVGGSYEQYF. The chain couples TRBV4-3 to TRBJ2-7, with D perhaps TRBD2 (6 bases). Germline V CDR1 and CDR2: LGHNA, YSLEER. The CDR3 extends over 15 amino acids. The V gene lost 0 bases and the J gene lost 1 base, with 10 bases spanning the gap.